The 16 T cell receptor beta chains listed next were all sequenced from one sample in a study of blood T cell repertoires in COVID-19. Sequencing was performed with immunoSEQ multiplex PCR; in TCRdb, only in-frame clones are kept and a portion is missing. The table shows roughly 300,000 clones, with over 75% occurring only once. The sequenced material came from peripheral blood. These receptor sequences come from a human donor in a cohort sampled during active COVID-19.

The chain combines TRBV27 with TRBJ1-5; the match to TRBD1 covers 9 bases. CDR1 is MNHEY, CDR2 SMNVEV, per germline (reference sequence). The CDR3 is 16 residues long. Losses at the gene ends were 6 bases for V and 4 bases for J; bases not matched to a gene: 10. The CDR3 DNA reads TGTGCCAGCAGCCGAGGGACAGGGTTCGGGAATCAGCCCCAGCATTTT. It translates to CASSRGTGFGNQPQHF.

The DNA of the CDR3 is TGTGCCAGCAGCTCCGGACTAGCGGCCAATGAGCAGTTCTTC. Translation gives CASSSGLAANEQFF. The gene calls are TRBV7-2 and TRBJ2-1; 10 bases line up with TRBD2. With V trimmed by 4 bases and J by 6 bases, 3 bases remained unmatched. Germline CDR1 reads SGHTA; CDR2 reads FQGNSA. The CDR3 has 14 amino acids.

The V call is TRBV18, the J call TRBJ2-5; perhaps TRBD1 as D (5 bases). Trimming shortened V by 2 bases and J by 4 bases, and 5 bases separated the two germline ends. This CDR3 comprises 12 residues. CDR1 is KGHSH and CDR2 is LQKENI in the germline V gene. The CDR3 DNA reads as TGTGCCAGCTCACCAAGGGGAGAGACCCAGTACTTC. Translating gives CASSPRGETQYF.

This clone was counted only a few times. The V and J genes are TRBV3-1 (or the pseudogene TRBV3-2) and TRBJ2-1, with a weak D call TRBD2 (5 bases). Germline assignment: CDR1 LGHDT and CDR2 YNNKEL (reference sequence). This CDR3 region has 15 residues. Trimming pared 4 bases from V and 6 bases from J, leaving 16 bases between. The CDR3 is CASSPSTLVSNEQFF. CDR3 sequence (DNA): TGTGCCAGCAGCCCCTCGACACTAGTAAGCAATGAGCAGTTCTTC.

This clone has more than one count but fewer than ten. The chain joins TRBV12-3 or TRBV12-4 to TRBJ1-1; D remains ambiguous. V lost 6 bases, J lost 1 base, and 3 bases lay in between. This CDR3 has 11 residues. In nucleotides, the CDR3 is TGTGCCAGCAGCCGGAACACTGAAGCTTTCTTT. It yields the protein CASSRNTEAFF.

This chain joins TRBV28 and TRBJ1-1; D remains unclear. Germline V gene lookup returns CDR1 MDHEN and CDR2 SYDVKM. V was pared by 5 bases and J by 1 base, with 11 bases between. The length of the CDR3 is 14 residues. Here the CDR3 reads CASSDERRNTEAFF. The CDR3 nucleotides read TGTGCCAGCAGTGATGAGAGGAGGAACACTGAAGCTTTCTTT.

The chain links TRBV6-5 to TRBJ2-1; D possibly corresponds to TRBD1 (5 bases). Trimming pared 4 bases from V and 8 bases from J, leaving 18 bases between. Germline V gives CDR1 MNHEY, CDR2 SVGAGI. CDR3 size: 15 residues. This CDR3 reads CASSFGGQGEDEQFF. The CDR3 nucleotides read TGTGCCAGCAGTTTTGGCGGCCAGGGTGAGGATGAGCAGTTCTTC.

J is TRBJ1-1 and V is TRBV2; no clear D gene. CDR1 is SNHLY, CDR2 FYNNEI, per germline. The CDR3 has 11 amino acids. V was trimmed by 4 bases and J by 7 bases, leaving 7 bases between them. CDR3 nucleotides: TGTGCCAGCAGTGTCCGTAATGAAGCTTTCTTT. Protein: CASSVRNEAFF.

The J gene is TRBJ2-7, the V gene TRBV5-4, with 7 bases that match TRBD2. CDR3 size: 15 residues. Germline-derived CDR1 and CDR2 are SGHNT and YYREEE (reference sequence). Trimming cost V 6 bases and J 3 bases; bases outside gene matches: 12. CDR3 sequence (DNA): TGTGCCAGCACCCCCGGCGGGAGCGCCAACTACGAGCAGTACTTC. This gives the protein CASTPGGSANYEQYF.

V gene TRBV5-3 combines with J gene TRBJ2-1, with 7 bases aligning to TRBD2. TRBV5-3 is noted as an ORF with a role that remains uncertain. V shed 0 bases, J shed 12 bases, and the junction held 3 bases outside the gene matches. CDR3 length: 12 amino acids. The CDR3 DNA follows: TGTGCCAGAAGCTTGGGCGGGAGCGGGCAGTTCTTC. Its translation is CARSLGGSGQFF.

The chain has TRBV6-6 and TRBJ2-2; TRBD1 aligns across 11 bases. The CDR3 is made up of 15 amino acids. V was clipped by 1 base and J by 6 bases; unmatched bases: 1. Germline V gene sequence: CDR1 MNHNY, CDR2 SVGAGI (reference sequence). This CDR3 is CASSYLGQGAGELFF. The CDR3 DNA sequence: TGTGCCAGCAGTTACTTGGGACAGGGGGCCGGGGAGCTGTTTTTT.

A word on this clone: The same CDR3 is also encoded by other DNA sequences in this sample. V usage is TRBV18 and J usage is TRBJ2-5; D gene uncertain. V was shortened by 3 bases and J by 1 base, with 6 bases between the two germline ends. CDR3 size: 13 residues. From germline, CDR1 is KGHSH and CDR2 LQKENI. CDR3 loop: CASSPGLQETQYF. CDR3 nucleotides: TGTGCCAGCTCACCGGGCCTCCAAGAGACCCAGTACTTC. Based on the CDR3 plus reference TRBV18 and TRBJ2-5, the full variable domain is NAGVMQNPRHLVRRRGQEARLRCSPMKGHSHVYWYRQLPEEGLKFMVYLQKENIIDESGMPKERFSAEFPKEGPSILRIQQVVRGDSAAYFCASSPGLQETQYFGPGTRLLVL.

This chain uses TRBV7-2 with TRBJ2-1, with no clear D. Trimming removed 2 bases at V and 8 bases at J, with 7 bases between. The CDR3 totals 12 residues. Germline V lookup: CDR1 SGHTA, CDR2 FQGNSA. CDR3 in amino acids: CASSLNAYEQFF. DNA for the CDR3: TGTGCCAGCAGCTTAAACGCGTATGAGCAGTTCTTC.

V is TRBV5-1 and J is TRBJ2-3; 9 bases match TRBD1. Looked up from germline, CDR1 is SGHRS and CDR2 is YFSETQ. The CDR3 loop spans 15 amino acids. V lost 2 bases to trimming and J lost 2 bases; unmatched junction nucleotides: 3. CDR3 coding DNA: TGCGCCAGCAGCTTAACAGGGGGCGCCACAGATACGCAGTATTTT. It translates to CASSLTGGATDTQYF.

V and J are TRBV14 and TRBJ2-5; 7 nucleotides match TRBD2. The CDR3 spans 17 residues. Germline V CDR1 and CDR2: SGHDN, FVKESK. V lost 1 base, J lost 5 bases, and 13 bases stayed unmatched. For the CDR3, the DNA is TGTGCCAGCAGCCAAGGGCTCTGGACTAGAAGTGTGGAGACCCAGTACTTC. It codes for CASSQGLWTRSVETQYF.

The chain employs TRBV29-1 and TRBJ2-2, with TRBD1 identical over 7 bases. Germline values: CDR1 SQVTM, CDR2 ANQGSEA. V trimming: 0 bases; J trimming: 4 bases; junction bases outside the gene matches: 11. The CDR3 runs 17 residues. The CDR3 spells CSVEDRGMGTATGELFF. The CDR3 DNA reads as TGCAGCGTTGAAGATCGCGGCATGGGGACAGCCACCGGGGAGCTGTTTTTT.